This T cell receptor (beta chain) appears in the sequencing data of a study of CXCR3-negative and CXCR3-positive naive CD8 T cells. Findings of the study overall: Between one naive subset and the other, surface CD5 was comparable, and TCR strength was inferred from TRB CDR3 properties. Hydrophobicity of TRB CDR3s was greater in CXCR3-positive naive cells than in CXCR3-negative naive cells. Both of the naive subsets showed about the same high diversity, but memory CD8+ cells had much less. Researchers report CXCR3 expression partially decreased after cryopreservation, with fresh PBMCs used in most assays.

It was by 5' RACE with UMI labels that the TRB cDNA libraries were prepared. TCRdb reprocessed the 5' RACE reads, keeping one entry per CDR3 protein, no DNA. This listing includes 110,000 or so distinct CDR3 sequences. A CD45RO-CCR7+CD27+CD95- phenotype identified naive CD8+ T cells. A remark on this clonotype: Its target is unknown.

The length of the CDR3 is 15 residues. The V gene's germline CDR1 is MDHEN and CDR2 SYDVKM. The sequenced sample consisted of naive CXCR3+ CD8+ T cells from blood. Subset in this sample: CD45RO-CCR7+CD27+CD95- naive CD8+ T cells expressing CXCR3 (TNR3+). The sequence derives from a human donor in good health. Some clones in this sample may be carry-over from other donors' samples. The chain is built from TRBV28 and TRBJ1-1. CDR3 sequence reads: CASSLSQDLNTEAFF.